This record covers a single T cell receptor beta chain. Only in-frame clones appear in the TCRdb table, and some are missing; sequencing was by immunoSEQ multiplex PCR. The sample carries about 120,000 clones, 70% to 90% recorded once. CDR1 and CDR2 from the germline V gene are SGHRS and YFSETQ. There are 15 residues in the CDR3. Trimming stripped 0 bases from V and 2 bases from J, with 9 bases between. The data belong to a study of control samples from healthy donors and cancer patients. The rearrangement uses TRBV5-1 and TRBJ2-1; tentative D call: TRBD1 (5 bases). The receptor comes from a man between 50 and 59 years old in good health. What was sequenced was blood. The DNA of the CDR3 is TGCGCCAGCAGCTTGGCTGGGGCCCCCTACAATGAGCAGTTCTTC. Translation: CASSLAGAPYNEQFF. Full variable domain (rest looked up from reference TRBV5-1 and TRBJ2-1): KAGVTQTPRYLIKTRGQQVTLSCSPISGHRSVSWYQQTPGQGLQFLFEYFSETQRNKGNFPGRFSGRQFSNSRSEMNVSTLELGDSALYLCASSLAGAPYNEQFFGPGTRLTVL.